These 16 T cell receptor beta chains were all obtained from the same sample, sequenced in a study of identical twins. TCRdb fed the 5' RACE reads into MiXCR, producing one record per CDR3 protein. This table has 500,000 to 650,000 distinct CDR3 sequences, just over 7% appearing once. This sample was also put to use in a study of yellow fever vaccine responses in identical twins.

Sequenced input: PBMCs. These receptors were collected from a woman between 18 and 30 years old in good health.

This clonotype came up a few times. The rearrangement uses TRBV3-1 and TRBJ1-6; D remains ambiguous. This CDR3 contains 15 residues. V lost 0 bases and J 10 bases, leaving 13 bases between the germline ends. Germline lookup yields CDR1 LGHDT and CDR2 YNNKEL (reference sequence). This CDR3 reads CASSQDNILGSPLHF. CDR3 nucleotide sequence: TGTGCCAGCAGCCAAGATAACATCCTAGGATCACCCCTCCACTTT.

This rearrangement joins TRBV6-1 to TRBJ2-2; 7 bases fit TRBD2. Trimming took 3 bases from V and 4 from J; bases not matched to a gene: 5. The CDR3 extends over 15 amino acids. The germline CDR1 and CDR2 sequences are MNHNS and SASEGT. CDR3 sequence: CASSEGRTSTGELFF. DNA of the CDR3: TGTGCCAGCAGTGAGGGGAGGACTAGCACCGGGGAGCTGTTTTTT.

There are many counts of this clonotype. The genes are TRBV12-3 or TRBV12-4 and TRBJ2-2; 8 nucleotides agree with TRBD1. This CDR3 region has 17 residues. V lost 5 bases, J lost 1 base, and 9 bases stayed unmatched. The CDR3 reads CASSPPRQGLNTGELFF. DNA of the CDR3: TGTGCCAGCAGTCCGCCGCGACAGGGGTTGAACACCGGGGAGCTGTTTTTT.

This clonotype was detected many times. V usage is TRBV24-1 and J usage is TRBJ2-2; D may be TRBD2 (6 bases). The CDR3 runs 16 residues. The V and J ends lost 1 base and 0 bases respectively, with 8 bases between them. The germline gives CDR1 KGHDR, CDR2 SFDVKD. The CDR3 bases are TGTGCCACCAGTGATTTTGGACTATCGAACACCGGGGAGCTGTTTTTT. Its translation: CATSDFGLSNTGELFF.

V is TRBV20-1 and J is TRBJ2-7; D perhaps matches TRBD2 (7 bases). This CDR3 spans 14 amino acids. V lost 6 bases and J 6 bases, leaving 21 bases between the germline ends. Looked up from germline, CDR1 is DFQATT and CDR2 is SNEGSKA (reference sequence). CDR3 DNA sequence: TGCAGTGCCCCCCTTCCGGGGCGGGGGCCCGAGCAGTACGTC. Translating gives CSAPLPGRGPEQYV.

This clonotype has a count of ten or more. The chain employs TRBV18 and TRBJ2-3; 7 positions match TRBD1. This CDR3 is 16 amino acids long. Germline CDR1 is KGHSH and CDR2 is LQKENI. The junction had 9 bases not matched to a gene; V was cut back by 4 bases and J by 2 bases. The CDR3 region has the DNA TGTGCCAGCTCACTCGGTCCGGGACAGAACACAGATACGCAGTATTTT. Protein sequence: CASSLGPGQNTDTQYF.

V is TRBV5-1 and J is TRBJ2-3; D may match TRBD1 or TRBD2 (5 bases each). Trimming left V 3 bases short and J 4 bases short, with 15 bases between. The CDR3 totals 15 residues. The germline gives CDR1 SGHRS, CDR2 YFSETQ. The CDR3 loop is CASSSEGLGADTQYF. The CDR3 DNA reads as TGCGCCAGCAGCTCCGAAGGGCTGGGGGCAGATACGCAGTATTTT.

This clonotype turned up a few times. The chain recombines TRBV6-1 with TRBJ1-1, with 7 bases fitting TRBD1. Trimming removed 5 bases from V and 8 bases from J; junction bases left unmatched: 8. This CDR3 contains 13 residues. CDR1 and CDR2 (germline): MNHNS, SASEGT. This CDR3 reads CASSPTGRLEAFF. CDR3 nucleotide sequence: TGTGCCAGCAGTCCGACAGGGAGGTTAGAAGCTTTCTTT.

The CDR3 sequence: CASSLVGQGMSYEQYV. DNA of the CDR3: TGTGCCAGCAGCTTGGTTGGACAGGGGATGTCCTACGAGCAGTACGTC. The chain carries TRBV5-6 and TRBJ2-7, with 9 bases aligning to TRBD1. This CDR3 is 16 amino acids long. Germline assignment: CDR1 SGHDT and CDR2 YYEEEE. Trimming at V came to 0 bases and at J to 1 base, leaving 5 bases not matched to a gene.

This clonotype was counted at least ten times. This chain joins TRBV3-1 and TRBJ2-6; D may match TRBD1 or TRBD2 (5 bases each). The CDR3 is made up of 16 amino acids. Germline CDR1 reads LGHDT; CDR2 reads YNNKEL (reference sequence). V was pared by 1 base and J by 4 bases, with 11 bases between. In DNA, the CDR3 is TGTGCCAGCAGCCAAGGGGTAGGGGACGGGGCCAACGTCCTGACTTTC. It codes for CASSQGVGDGANVLTF.

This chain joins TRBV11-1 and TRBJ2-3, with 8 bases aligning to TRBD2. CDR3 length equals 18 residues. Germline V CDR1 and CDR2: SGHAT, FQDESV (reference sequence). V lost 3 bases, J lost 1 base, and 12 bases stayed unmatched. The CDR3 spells CASSFTYGGRRGTDTQYF. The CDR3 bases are TGTGCCAGCAGCTTTACCTACGGCGGGAGGCGCGGCACAGATACGCAGTATTTT.

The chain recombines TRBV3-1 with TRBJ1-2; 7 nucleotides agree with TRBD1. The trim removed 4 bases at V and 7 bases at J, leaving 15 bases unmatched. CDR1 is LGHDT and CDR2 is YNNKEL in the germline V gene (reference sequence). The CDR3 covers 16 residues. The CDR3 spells CASSRNRDSHFGGYTF. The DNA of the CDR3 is TGTGCCAGCAGCCGGAACCGGGACAGCCATTTCGGTGGCTACACCTTC. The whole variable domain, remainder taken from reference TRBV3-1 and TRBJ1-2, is DTAVSQTPKYLVTQMGNDKSIKCEQNLGHDTMYWYKQDSKKFLKIMFSYNNKELIINETVPNRFSPKSPDKAHLNLHINSLELGDSAVYFCASSRNRDSHFGGYTFGSGTRLTVV.

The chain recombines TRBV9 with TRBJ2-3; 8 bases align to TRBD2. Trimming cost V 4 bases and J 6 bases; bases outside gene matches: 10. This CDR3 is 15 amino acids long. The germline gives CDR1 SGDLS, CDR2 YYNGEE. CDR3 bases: TGTGCCAGCAGCCCCCCCGGACTAGCATCCGATACGCAGTATTTT. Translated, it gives CASSPPGLASDTQYF.

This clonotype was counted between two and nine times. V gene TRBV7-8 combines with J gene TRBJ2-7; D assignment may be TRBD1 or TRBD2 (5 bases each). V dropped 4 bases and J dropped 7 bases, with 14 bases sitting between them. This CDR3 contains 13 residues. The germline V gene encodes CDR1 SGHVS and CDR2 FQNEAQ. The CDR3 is CASSSLGAREQYV. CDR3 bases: TGTGCCAGCAGCTCTCTCGGGGCTAGGGAGCAGTACGTC.

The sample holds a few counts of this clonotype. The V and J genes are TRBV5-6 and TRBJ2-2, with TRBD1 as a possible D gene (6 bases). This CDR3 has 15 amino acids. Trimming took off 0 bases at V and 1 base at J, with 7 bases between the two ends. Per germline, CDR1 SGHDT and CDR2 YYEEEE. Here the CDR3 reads CASSLVDRNTGELFF. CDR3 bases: TGTGCCAGCAGCTTGGTGGACAGGAACACCGGGGAGCTGTTTTTT.

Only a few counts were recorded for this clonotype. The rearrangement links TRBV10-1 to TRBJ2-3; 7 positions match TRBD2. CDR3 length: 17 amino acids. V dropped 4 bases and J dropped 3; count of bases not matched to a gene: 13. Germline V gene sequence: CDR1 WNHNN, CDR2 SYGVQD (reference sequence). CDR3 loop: CASSGPPLSGGTDTQYF. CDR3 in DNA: TGCGCCAGCAGTGGGCCGCCCCTATCGGGAGGTACAGATACGCAGTATTTT.